This note documents a single T cell receptor (beta chain) sequence. The V and J ends lost 7 bases and 7 bases, in that order; junction bases with no gene match: 12. The length of the CDR3 is 15 residues. Per the germline V gene, CDR1 is MNHEY and CDR2 is SVGAGI. The data stem from a study of T cell clones after liver transplantation. In the study overall: TCRbeta sequencing after a pre-transplant mixed lymphocyte reaction identified graft-donor-reactive clones, later tracked in post-transplant blood.

Repertoires were generated with immunoSEQ multiplex PCR, while TCRdb's copy carries only in-frame clones and drops some. This sample yields tens of thousands of clones, of which 60% to 80% are seen a single time; around 9.1% belongs to the top ten. The sequence was collected from a human patient who received a liver transplant. A subset of T cells may come from the graft donor. The V gene is TRBV6-5, the J gene TRBJ2-2, with 7 bases matching TRBD2. Sequenced material: CD4+ T cells from blood, taken at the 22-month timepoint. The CDR3 loop is CASTQQAGPVGELFF. The CDR3, as DNA: TGTGCCAGCACCCAACAAGCGGGGCCGGTCGGGGAGCTGTTTTTT.